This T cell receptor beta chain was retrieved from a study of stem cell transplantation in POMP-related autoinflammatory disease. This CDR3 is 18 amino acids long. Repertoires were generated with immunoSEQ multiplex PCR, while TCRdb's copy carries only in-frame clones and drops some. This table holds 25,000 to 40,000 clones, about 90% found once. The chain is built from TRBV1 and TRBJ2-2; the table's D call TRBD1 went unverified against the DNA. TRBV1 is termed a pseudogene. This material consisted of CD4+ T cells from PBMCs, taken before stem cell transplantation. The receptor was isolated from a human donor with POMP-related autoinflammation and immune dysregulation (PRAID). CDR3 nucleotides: TGCACCAGCAGCCAAGATGCTCGGGACAGGGGGCACACCGGGGAGCTGTTTTTT. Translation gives CTSSQDARDRGHTGELFF.